The 17 T cell receptor beta chains below come from one sample, sequenced in a study of vaccination and CD4 T cells after COVID-19 (dated by TCRdb to 2021 to 2024). These TCRs' antigens remain unknown. The sample's treatment or condition label is to be understood as: roughly 10-day PBMC culture with coronavirus spike peptide pools or control peptides (ViraFEST assay). The method was PCR. The listed sequencing device is Illumina iSeq 100. DNA from cultured CD4+ T cells underwent TCR sequencing with the Oncomine TCR Beta short-read assay at the Johns Hopkins FTIC core. The raw public reads went through TCRdb reprocessing: fastp at Q25, MiXCR clone calling, in-frame beta chains kept. Each entry merges the rows of one CDR3 protein and shows their most common DNA and genes. This sample comprises approximately 20,000 distinct CDR3 sequences, around 35% of them detected only once. The ten largest account for 5% of the sample.

The sequenced sample was CD4+ T cells from blood, cultured in vitro, obtained before SARS-CoV-2 vaccination. The source is a human donor who had recovered from COVID-19.

This chain links TRBV6-1 with TRBJ2-5; tentative D call: TRBD2 (6 bases). The length of the CDR3 is 12 residues. The ends were cut back, 6 bases at V and 4 bases at J, with 9 bases in the middle. Looked up from germline, CDR1 is MNHNS and CDR2 is SASEGT. The CDR3 DNA reads TGTGCCAGCAGCGTCGGGGGAGAGACCCAGTACTTC. Protein: CASSVGGETQYF.

There are a few counts of this clonotype. J is TRBJ1-6 and V is TRBV6-1; 8 nucleotides line up with TRBD1. This CDR3 contains 16 residues. V trimming: 3 bases; J trimming: 1 base; junction bases outside the gene matches: 2. Per germline, CDR1 MNHNS and CDR2 SASEGT. CDR3 nucleotide sequence: TGTGCCAGCAGTGACAGGGGGCAGTCCTATAATTCACCCCTCCACTTT. It encodes CASSDRGQSYNSPLHF.

This clonotype has a handful of counts. J is TRBJ2-7 and V is TRBV6-1; weak D call: TRBD2 (5 bases). This CDR3 contains 13 residues. The V and J ends lost 11 bases and 2 bases respectively, with 16 bases between them. Germline CDR1 reads MNHNS; CDR2 reads SASEGT. The CDR3 here is CAVRRGKPYEQYF. DNA for the CDR3: TGTGCCGTCCGGAGAGGGAAGCCCTACGAGCAGTACTTC.

The chain recombines TRBV28 with TRBJ1-1; 8 nucleotides match TRBD1. With V trimmed by 6 bases and J by 1 base, 13 bases remained unmatched. This CDR3 contains 17 residues. Germline assignment: CDR1 MDHEN and CDR2 SYDVKM. The CDR3 nucleotides are TGTGCCAGCAGCACCGACCTGACAGGGGCCCCGAACACTGAAGCTTTCTTT. It translates to CASSTDLTGAPNTEAFF.

The chain has TRBV7-9 and TRBJ1-6; D gene ambiguous. V was cut by 7 bases and J by 4 bases, with 14 bases left in between. CDR3 length: 15 amino acids. Per germline, CDR1 SEHNR and CDR2 FQNEAQ (reference sequence). CDR3 DNA: TGTGCCAGCACCGAATGGGCAGGTTATAATTCACCCCTCCACTTT. It codes for CASTEWAGYNSPLHF.

The CDR3 DNA reads as TGTGCCAGCAGCTTGACTAGTCCGCCAGATACGCAGTATTTT. Translation gives CASSLTSPPDTQYF. The chain recombines TRBV5-4 with TRBJ2-3; a weak D match, TRBD2 (5 bases). The CDR3 is 14 amino acids. V was cut by 1 base and J by 4 bases, with 10 bases left in between. From germline, CDR1 is SGHNT and CDR2 YYREEE (reference sequence).

The J gene is TRBJ2-7, the V gene TRBV20-1; the D is unclear. CDR3 length: 11 residues. Germline V gene lookup returns CDR1 DFQATT and CDR2 SNEGSKA (reference sequence). Trimming pared 1 base from V and 7 bases from J, leaving 8 bases between. This CDR3 is CSARVVGEQYF. CDR3 nucleotides: TGCAGTGCTAGAGTCGTGGGGGAGCAGTACTTC.

The rearrangement links TRBV20-1 to TRBJ1-4; 7 bases agree with TRBD1. This CDR3 has 12 residues. The V gene's germline CDR1 is DFQATT and CDR2 SNEGSKA (reference sequence). The V and J ends lost 5 bases and 8 bases, in that order; junction bases with no gene match: 5. CDR3 sequence reads: CSASGTDEKLFF. CDR3 bases: TGCAGTGCTTCCGGGACAGACGAAAAACTGTTTTTT.

The chain has TRBV7-2 and TRBJ1-1, with TRBD1 matching over 10 bases. Germline V gene data show CDR1 as SGHTA and CDR2 as FQGNSA. The CDR3 covers 15 residues. The ends lost 5 bases at V and 6 bases at J; junction bases unmatched: 9. In DNA, the CDR3 is TGTGCCAGCAGCGTCCGGGGACAGGGGATGGCTGAAGCTTTCTTT. Amino acids: CASSVRGQGMAEAFF.

V gene TRBV19 combines with J gene TRBJ2-2; 9 nucleotides agree with TRBD2. The J segment lost 3 bases and the V segment lost 6 bases, leaving 5 bases of the junction unmatched. The CDR3 length is 15 residues. Germline V lookup: CDR1 LNHDA, CDR2 SQIVND (reference sequence). The CDR3 DNA sequence: TGTGCCAGTAGGAAGCGGGGGGCAGACACCGGGGAGCTGTTTTTT. It specifies CASRKRGADTGELFF.

This chain uses TRBV11-3 with TRBJ2-1; no definite D call. The DNA matches TRBJ2-7 better at its end, which makes the J call doubtful. The CDR3 totals 12 residues. Germline V gives CDR1 SGHNT, CDR2 YENEEA. The CDR3 here is CASSGNSYEQYF. CDR3 nucleotides: TGTGCCAGCAGCGGAAATTCCTACGAGCAGTACTTC.

This clonotype has a handful of counts. The chain carries TRBV6-2 or TRBV6-3 and TRBJ1-6; D is ambiguous. V lost 6 bases, J lost 10 bases, and 10 bases lay in between. Germline V gene lookup returns CDR1 MNHEY and CDR2 SVGEGT. The CDR3 is 12 amino acids. The chain's CDR3 is CASSQLLSPLHF. DNA for the CDR3: TGTGCCAGCAGCCAGTTACTGTCACCCCTCCACTTT.

V and J are TRBV6-1 and TRBJ1-6, with D tentatively TRBD1 (5 bases). There are 13 residues in the CDR3. CDR1 is MNHNS, CDR2 SASEGT, per germline. Trimming took 6 bases from V and 6 from J, leaving 9 bases between them. The CDR3 sequence: CASRPGPNSPLHF. DNA of the CDR3: TGTGCCAGCAGGCCGGGGCCTAATTCACCCCTCCACTTT.

This clonotype has only a few counts. The chain employs TRBV7-2 and TRBJ1-2; a weak D match, TRBD1 (6 bases). Germline V gives CDR1 SGHTA, CDR2 FQGNSA. V lost 0 bases and J lost 4, with 9 bases in between. The CDR3 consists of 14 residues. Here the CDR3 reads CASSLAETGYGYTF. DNA for the CDR3: TGTGCCAGCAGCTTAGCAGAGACAGGCTATGGCTACACCTTC.

The rearrangement joins TRBV28 to TRBJ1-2; no clear D. CDR3 length: 15 amino acids. The germline V gene encodes CDR1 MDHEN and CDR2 SYDVKM. V was cut by 8 bases and J by 0 bases, with 16 bases left in between. The DNA of the CDR3 is TGTGCCAGCGGTCCTACCCGGGGAGCTAACTATGGCTACACCTTC. This translates into CASGPTRGANYGYTF.

This clonotype was recorded only once. At one boundary the junction diverges from the germline segment, which might be a read error. This chain uses TRBV19 with TRBJ2-3, with D perhaps TRBD2 (6 bases). There are 12 residues in the CDR3. Looked up from germline, CDR1 is LNHDA and CDR2 is SQIVND (reference sequence). CDR3 sequence reads: CATSPYTDRQYF. As DNA, the CDR3 is TGTGCAACTAGCCCTTACACAGATAGGCAGTATTTT.

V gene TRBV7-2 combines with J gene TRBJ2-7; no firm D call. Germline V gives CDR1 SGHTA, CDR2 FQGNSA. There are 13 residues in the CDR3. V lost 4 bases and J lost 1, with 8 bases in between. In DNA, the CDR3 is TGTGCCAGCAGCTCTGGGAATTCCTACGAGCAGTACTTC. It codes for CASSSGNSYEQYF.